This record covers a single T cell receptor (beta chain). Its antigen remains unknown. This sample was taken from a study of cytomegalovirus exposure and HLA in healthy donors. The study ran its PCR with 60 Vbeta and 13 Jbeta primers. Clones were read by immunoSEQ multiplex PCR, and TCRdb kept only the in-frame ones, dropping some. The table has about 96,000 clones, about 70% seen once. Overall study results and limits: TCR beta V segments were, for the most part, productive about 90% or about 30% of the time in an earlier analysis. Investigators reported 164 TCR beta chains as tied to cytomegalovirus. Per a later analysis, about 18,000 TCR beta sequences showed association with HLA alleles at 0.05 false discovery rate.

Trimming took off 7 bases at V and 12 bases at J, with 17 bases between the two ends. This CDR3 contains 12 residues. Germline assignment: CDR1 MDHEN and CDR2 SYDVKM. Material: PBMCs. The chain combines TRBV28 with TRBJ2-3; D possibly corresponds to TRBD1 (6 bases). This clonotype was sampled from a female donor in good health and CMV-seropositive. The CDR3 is CASTSPGVFQYF. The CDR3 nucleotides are TGTGCCAGCACCTCCCCAGGGGTTTTCCAGTATTTT.